This entry lists 6 T cell receptor beta chains sequenced from one sample in a study of T-cell memory formation after mild COVID-19. TCRdb reanalysed the 5' RACE reads using MiXCR and keeps one entry per CDR3 protein. The sample yields roughly 150,000 distinct CDR3 sequences, 13% to 15% seen once. Sequenced sample: PBMCs or a T cell subset sorted from them (not recorded which). Every receptor here comes from an adult woman who had mild COVID-19 (a few samples of this study predate the infection). Cell type and time point are not known.

Many counts were recorded for this clonotype. The chain has TRBV20-1 and TRBJ2-2, with 8 bases that match TRBD1. Trimming at V came to 0 bases and at J to 7 bases, leaving 10 bases not matched to a gene. CDR1 is DFQATT, CDR2 SNEGSKA, per germline (reference sequence). CDR3 size: 16 residues. This chain's CDR3 is CSARDRRGLRSGELFF. CDR3 bases: TGCAGTGCTAGAGATCGCAGGGGGCTCAGGAGCGGGGAGCTGTTTTTT.

This clonotype was detected ten times or more. The CDR3 DNA reads as TGTGCCAGCAGCAAGGGACAGGAGGGAATCACTGAAGCTTTCTTT. Residues: CASSKGQEGITEAFF. This chain links TRBV4-2 with TRBJ1-1; TRBD1 agrees at 8 bases. The CDR3 has 15 residues. The germline CDR1 and CDR2 sequences are LGHNA and YNFKEQ. The junction had 9 bases not matched to a gene; V was cut back by 5 bases and J by 4 bases.

This clonotype has a handful of counts. This chain uses TRBV7-8 with TRBJ2-3; 10 bases agree with TRBD2. The CDR3 sequence is 17 residues long. CDR1 is SGHVS, CDR2 FQNEAQ, per germline. V dropped 5 bases and J dropped 7; count of bases not matched to a gene: 15. CDR3 sequence (DNA): TGTGCCAGCAGCCGCCGTCCTGAGCGGGGGGGGATTTATACGCAGTATTTT. Translated: CASSRRPERGGIYTQYF.

This chain joins TRBV6-2 or TRBV6-3 and TRBJ2-7; 8 bases are shared with TRBD1. Germline trimming cut 5 bases from V and 3 bases from J; bases unmatched to any gene: 9. This CDR3 is 15 amino acids long. In germline, CDR1 is MNHEY, CDR2 SVGEGT. CDR3 loop: CASSRLGQVFYEQYF. CDR3 DNA: TGTGCCAGCAGTCGCTTGGGACAGGTATTCTACGAGCAGTACTTC.

This clonotype was seen only a few times. This chain links TRBV6-5 with TRBJ2-5; 7 bases match TRBD1. The V segment lost 0 bases and the J segment 5 bases; nucleotides outside the gene matches: 6. The CDR3 is 15 residues long. Per germline, CDR1 MNHEY and CDR2 SVGAGI. CDR3 in amino acids: CASSYSDRVGETQYF. In nucleotides, the CDR3 is TGTGCCAGCAGTTACTCAGACAGGGTGGGGGAGACCCAGTACTTC.

This clonotype has a handful of counts. This chain links TRBV4-3 with TRBJ2-7; the match to TRBD2 covers 13 bases. The CDR3 is made up of 16 amino acids. Trimming took 4 bases from V and 7 from J; bases not matched to a gene: 10. Per germline, CDR1 LGHNA and CDR2 YSLEER. CDR3 region: CASSRGLAGEGGEQYF. The CDR3 DNA reads TGCGCCAGCAGCCGTGGACTAGCGGGAGAAGGAGGGGAGCAGTACTTC.